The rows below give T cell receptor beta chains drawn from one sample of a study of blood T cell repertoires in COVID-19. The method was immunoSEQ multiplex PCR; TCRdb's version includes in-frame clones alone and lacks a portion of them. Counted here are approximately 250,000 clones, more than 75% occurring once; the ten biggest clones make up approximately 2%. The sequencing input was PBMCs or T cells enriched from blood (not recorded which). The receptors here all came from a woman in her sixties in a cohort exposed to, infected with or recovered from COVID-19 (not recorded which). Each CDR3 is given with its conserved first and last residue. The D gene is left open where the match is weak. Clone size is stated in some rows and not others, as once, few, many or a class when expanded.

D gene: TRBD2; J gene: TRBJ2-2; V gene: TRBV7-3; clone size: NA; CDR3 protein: CASSQGLAGGTGELFF; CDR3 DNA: TGTGCCAGCAGCCAGGGACTAGCGGGCGGGACCGGGGAGCTGTTTTTT
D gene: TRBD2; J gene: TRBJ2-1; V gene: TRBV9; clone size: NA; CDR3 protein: CASSSGTSSHNEQFF; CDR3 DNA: TGTGCCAGCAGTTCCGGGACTAGCTCCCACAATGAGCAGTTCTTC
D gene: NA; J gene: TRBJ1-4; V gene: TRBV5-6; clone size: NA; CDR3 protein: CASSLWYEGDRTNEKLFF; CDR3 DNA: TGTGCCAGCAGCTTGTGGTATGAGGGAGATCGCACTAATGAAAAACTGTTTTTT
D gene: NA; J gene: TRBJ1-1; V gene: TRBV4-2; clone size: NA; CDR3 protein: CASSQDPILENTEAFF; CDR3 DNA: TGTGCCAGCAGCCAAGATCCGATTTTAGAGAACACTGAAGCTTTCTTT
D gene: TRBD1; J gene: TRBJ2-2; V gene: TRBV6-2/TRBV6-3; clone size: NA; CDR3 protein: CASSRQGPANTGELFF; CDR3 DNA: TGTGCCAGCAGTAGACAGGGGCCTGCGAACACCGGGGAGCTGTTTTTT
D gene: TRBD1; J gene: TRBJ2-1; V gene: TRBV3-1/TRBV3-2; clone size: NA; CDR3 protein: CASSQPGGTRYNEQFF; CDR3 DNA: TGTGCCAGCAGCCAACCAGGGGGAACGAGGTATAATGAGCAGTTCTTC
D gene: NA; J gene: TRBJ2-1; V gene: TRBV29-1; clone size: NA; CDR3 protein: CSVEWRVHEQFF; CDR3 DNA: TGCAGCGTTGAATGGAGGGTCCATGAGCAGTTCTTC
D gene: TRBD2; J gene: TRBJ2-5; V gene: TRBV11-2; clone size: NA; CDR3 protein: CASSLEGLAGGGETQYF; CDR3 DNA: TGTGCCAGCAGCTTAGAGGGACTAGCGGGGGGTGGGGAGACCCAGTACTTC
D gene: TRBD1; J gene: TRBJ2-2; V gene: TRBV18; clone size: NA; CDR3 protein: CASSRPGQANTGELFF; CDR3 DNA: TGTGCCAGCTCACGACCGGGACAGGCGAACACCGGGGAGCTGTTTTTT
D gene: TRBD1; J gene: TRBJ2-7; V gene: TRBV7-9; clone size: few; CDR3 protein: CASSGYRDRGPSSYEQYF; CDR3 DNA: TGTGCCAGCAGCGGTTACCGGGACAGGGGTCCGAGCTCCTACGAGCAGTACTTC
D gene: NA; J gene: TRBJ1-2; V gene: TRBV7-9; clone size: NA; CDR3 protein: CASSLRQTNSYGYTF; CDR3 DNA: TGTGCCAGCAGCTTAAGACAGACGAACTCTTATGGCTACACCTTC
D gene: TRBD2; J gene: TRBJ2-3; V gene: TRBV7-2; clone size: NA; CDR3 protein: CASSLGPFRGGYGTDTQYF; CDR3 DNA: TGTGCCAGCAGCTTAGGGCCCTTTCGCGGGGGGTACGGCACAGATACGCAGTATTTT
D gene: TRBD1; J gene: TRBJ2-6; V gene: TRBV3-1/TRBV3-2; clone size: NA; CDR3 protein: CASSGTGYSGANVLTF; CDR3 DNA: TGTGCCAGCAGCGGGACAGGCTACTCTGGGGCCAACGTCCTGACTTTC
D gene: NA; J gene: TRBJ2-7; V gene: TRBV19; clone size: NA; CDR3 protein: CASSTWGAYEQYF; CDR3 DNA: TGTGCCAGTAGTACGTGGGGGGCCTACGAGCAGTACTTC
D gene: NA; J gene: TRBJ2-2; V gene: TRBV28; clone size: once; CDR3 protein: CASRVQNTGELFF; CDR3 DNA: TGTGCCAGCCGAGTCCAGAACACCGGGGAGCTGTTTTTT
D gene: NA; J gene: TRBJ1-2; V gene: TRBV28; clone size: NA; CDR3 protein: CASSSLTGWYGYTF; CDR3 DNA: TGTGCCAGCAGTTCATTGACGGGATGGTATGGCTACACCTTC
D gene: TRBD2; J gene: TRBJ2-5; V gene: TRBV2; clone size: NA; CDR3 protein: CASSEGGSLETQYF; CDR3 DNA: TGTGCCAGCAGTGAAGGCGGGAGCTTGGAGACCCAGTACTTC
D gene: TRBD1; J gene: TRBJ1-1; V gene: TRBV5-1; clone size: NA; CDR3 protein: CASSIGTGSTEAFF; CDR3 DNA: TGCGCCAGCAGCATCGGGACAGGGAGTACTGAAGCTTTCTTT
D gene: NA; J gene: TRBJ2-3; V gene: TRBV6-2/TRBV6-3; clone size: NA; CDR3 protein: CASSYSRFQYF; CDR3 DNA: TGTGCCAGCAGTTACAGCCGGTTCCAGTATTTT
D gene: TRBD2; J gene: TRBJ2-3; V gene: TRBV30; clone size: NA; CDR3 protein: CAWSAGGPDTQYF; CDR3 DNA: TGTGCCTGGAGTGCGGGAGGGCCGGATACGCAGTATTTT
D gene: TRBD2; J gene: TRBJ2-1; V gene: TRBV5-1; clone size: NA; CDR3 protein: CASSRSGGGYNEQFF; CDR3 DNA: TGCGCCAGCAGTAGGAGCGGGGGCGGGTACAATGAGCAGTTCTTC
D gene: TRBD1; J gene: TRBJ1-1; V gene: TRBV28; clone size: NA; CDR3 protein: CASSLTGGTEAFF; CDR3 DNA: TGTGCCAGCAGTTTAACAGGGGGGACTGAAGCTTTCTTT
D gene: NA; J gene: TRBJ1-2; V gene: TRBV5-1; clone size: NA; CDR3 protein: CASSSAGRENYGYTF; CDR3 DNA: TGCGCCAGCAGCTCGGCCGGGAGGGAAAACTATGGCTACACCTTC
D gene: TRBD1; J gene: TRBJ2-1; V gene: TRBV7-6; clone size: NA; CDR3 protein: CASSAQGREQFF; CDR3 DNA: TGTGCCAGCAGCGCACAGGGGCGTGAGCAGTTCTTC
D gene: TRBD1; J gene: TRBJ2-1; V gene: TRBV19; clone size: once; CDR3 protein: CASSNPSQDRGSNPYNEQFF; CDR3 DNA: TGTGCCAGTAGTAATCCTTCTCAGGACAGGGGAAGTAATCCATACAATGAGCAGTTCTTC
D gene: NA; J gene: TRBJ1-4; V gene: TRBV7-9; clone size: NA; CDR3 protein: CASSLQVSNEKLFF; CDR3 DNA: TGTGCCAGCAGCTTACAGGTTTCTAATGAAAAACTGTTTTTT
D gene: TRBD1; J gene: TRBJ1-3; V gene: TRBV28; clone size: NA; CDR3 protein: CASTRRDSSGNTIYF; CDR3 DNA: TGTGCCAGCACTCGCCGGGACAGCTCTGGAAACACCATATATTTT
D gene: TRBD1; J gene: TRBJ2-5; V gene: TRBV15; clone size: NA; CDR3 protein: CATSQTGGPETQYF; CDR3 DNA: TGTGCCACCAGTCAAACAGGGGGCCCGGAGACCCAGTACTTC
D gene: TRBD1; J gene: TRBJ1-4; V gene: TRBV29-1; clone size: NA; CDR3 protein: CSVAGQGQSRSQLFF; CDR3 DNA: TGCAGCGTCGCCGGACAGGGCCAGAGTAGATCGCAACTGTTTTTT
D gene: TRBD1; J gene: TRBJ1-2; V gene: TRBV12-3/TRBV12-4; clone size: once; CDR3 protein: CASSSGQFEDF; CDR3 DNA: TGTGCCAGCAGTTCGGGACAGTTCGAGGACTTC
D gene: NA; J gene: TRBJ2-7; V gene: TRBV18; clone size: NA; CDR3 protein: CASSPREVGSAEQYF; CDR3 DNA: TGTGCCAGCTCACCACGGGAGGTAGGATCGGCCGAGCAGTACTTC
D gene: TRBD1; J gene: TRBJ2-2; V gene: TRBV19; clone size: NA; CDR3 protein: CASSIGQANTGELFF; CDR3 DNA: TGTGCCAGTAGTATTGGACAGGCAAACACCGGGGAGCTGTTTTTT
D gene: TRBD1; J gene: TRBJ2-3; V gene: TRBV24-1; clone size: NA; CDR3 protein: CATSHTGTGKTDTQYF; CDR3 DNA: TGTGCCACCAGTCATACCGGGACAGGAAAGACAGATACGCAGTATTTT
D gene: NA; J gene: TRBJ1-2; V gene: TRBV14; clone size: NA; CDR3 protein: CASSHDPAIYGYTF; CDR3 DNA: TGTGCCAGCAGCCACGATCCAGCGATCTATGGCTACACCTTC
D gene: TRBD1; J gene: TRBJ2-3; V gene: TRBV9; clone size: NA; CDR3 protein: CASSALTGPTDTQYF; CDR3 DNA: TGTGCCAGCAGCGCCTTGACAGGGCCCACAGATACGCAGTATTTT
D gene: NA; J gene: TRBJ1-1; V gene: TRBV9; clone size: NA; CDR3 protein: CASSVGGPEAFF; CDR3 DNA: TGTGCCAGCAGCGTCGGGGGGCCTGAAGCTTTCTTT
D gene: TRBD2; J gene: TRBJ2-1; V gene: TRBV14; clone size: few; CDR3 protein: CASSQDAVASGLSYNEQFF; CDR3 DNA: TGTGCCAGCAGCCAAGACGCAGTAGCTAGCGGCCTCTCCTACAATGAGCAGTTCTTC
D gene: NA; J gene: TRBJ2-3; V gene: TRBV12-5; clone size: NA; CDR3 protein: CASGSSGTDTQYF; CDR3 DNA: TGTGCTAGTGGTTCCTCAGGCACAGATACGCAGTATTTT
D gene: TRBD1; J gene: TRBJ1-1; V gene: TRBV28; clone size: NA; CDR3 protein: CASRRDRAVTEAFF; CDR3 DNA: TGTGCCAGCAGGCGGGACAGGGCGGTCACTGAAGCTTTCTTT
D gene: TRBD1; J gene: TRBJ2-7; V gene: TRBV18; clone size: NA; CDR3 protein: CASSLNRGWEQYF; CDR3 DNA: TGTGCCAGCTCTCTCAACAGGGGGTGGGAGCAGTACTTC
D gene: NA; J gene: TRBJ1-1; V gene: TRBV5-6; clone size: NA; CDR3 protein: CASSRGPSTEAFF; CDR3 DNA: TGTGCCAGCAGCCGAGGCCCCAGCACTGAAGCTTTCTTT
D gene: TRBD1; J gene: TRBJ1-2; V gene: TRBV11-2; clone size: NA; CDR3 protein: CASSLTTGVNGYTF; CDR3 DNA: TGTGCCAGCAGCTTAACAACAGGGGTAAATGGCTACACCTTC
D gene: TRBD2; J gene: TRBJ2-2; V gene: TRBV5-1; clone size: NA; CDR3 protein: CASSTGLAGAGELFF; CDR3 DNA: TGCGCCAGCAGCACAGGACTAGCGGGGGCCGGGGAGCTGTTTTTT
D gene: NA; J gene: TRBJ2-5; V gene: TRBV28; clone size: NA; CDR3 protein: CASSFGGGGEETQYF; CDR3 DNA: TGTGCCAGCAGTTTTGGAGGGGGCGGGGAAGAGACCCAGTACTTC
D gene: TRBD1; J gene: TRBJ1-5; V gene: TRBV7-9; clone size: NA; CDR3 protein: CASSLAGRGSNQPQHF; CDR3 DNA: TGTGCCAGCAGCTTAGCTGGCAGGGGGAGCAATCAGCCCCAGCATTTT
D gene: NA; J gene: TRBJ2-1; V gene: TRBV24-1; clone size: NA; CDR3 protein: CATSDTDRMRFF; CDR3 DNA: TGTGCCACCAGTGACACCGACAGGATGCGGTTCTTC
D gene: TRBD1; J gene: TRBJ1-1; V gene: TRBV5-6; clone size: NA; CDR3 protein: CASIGQGNTEAFF; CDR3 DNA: TGTGCCAGCATCGGACAGGGGAACACTGAAGCTTTCTTT
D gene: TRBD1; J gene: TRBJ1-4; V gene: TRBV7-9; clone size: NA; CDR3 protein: CASSSHRGRGEKLFF; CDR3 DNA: TGTGCCAGCAGCTCGCACAGGGGGCGAGGTGAAAAACTGTTTTTT